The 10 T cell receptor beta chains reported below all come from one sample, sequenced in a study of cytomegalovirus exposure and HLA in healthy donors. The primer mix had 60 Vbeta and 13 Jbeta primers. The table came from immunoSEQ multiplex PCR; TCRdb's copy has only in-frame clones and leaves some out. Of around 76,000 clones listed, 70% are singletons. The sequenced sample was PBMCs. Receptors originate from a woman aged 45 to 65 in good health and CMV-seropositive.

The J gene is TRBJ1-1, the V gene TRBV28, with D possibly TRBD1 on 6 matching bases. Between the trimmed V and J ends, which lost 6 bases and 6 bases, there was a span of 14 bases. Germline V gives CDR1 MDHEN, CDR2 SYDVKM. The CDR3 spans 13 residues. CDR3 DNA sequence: TGTGCCAGCAGGGGAGGGGGTGAGGCTGAAGCTTTCTTT. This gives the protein CASRGGGEAEAFF. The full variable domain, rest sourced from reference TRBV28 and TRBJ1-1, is DVKVTQSSRYLVKRTGEKVFLECVQDMDHENMFWYRQDPGLGLRLIYFSYDVKMKEKGDIPEGYSVSREKKERFSLILESASTNQTSMYLCASRGGGEAEAFFGQGTRLTVV.

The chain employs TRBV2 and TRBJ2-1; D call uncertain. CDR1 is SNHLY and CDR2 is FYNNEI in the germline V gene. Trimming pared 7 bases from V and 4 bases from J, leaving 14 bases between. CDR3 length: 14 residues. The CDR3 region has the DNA TGTGCCAGCACCAGTCCCTCCATTTACAATGAGCAGTTCTTC. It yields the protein CASTSPSIYNEQFF. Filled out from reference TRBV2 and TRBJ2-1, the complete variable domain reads EPEVTQTPSHQVTQMGQEVILRCVPISNHLYFYWYRQILGQKVEFLVSFYNNEISEKSEIFDDQFSVERPDGSNFTLKIRSTKLEDSAMYFCASTSPSIYNEQFFGPGTRLTVL.

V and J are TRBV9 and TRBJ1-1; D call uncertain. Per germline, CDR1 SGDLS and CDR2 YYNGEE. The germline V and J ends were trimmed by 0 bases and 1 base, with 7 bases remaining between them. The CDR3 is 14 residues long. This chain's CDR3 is CASSVVPENTEAFF. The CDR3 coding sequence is TGTGCCAGCAGCGTAGTTCCAGAGAACACTGAAGCTTTCTTT.

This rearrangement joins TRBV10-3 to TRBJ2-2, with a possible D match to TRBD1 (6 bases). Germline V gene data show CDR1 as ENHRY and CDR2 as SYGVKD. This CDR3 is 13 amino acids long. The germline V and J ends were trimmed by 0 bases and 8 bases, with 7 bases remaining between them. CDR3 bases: TGTGCCATCAGTGAGTCGGGGGCGGGGGAGCTGTTTTTT. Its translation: CAISESGAGELFF.

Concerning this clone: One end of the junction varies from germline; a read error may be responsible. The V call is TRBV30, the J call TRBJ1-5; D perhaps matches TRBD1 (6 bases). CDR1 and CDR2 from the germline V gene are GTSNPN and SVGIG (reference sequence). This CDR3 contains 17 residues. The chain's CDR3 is CAWSPTGRGGGNQLQHF. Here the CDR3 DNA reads TGTGCCTGGAGCCCGACAGGCCGCGGGGGGGGCAATCAGCTCCAGCATTTT.

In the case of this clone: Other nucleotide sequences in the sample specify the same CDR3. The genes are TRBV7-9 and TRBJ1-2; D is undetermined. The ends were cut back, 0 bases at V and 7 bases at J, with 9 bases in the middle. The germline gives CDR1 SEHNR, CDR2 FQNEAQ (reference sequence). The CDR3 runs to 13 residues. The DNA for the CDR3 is TGTGCCAGCAGCTTAGCGCGTGAGGGTGGCTACACCTTC. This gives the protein CASSLAREGGYTF.

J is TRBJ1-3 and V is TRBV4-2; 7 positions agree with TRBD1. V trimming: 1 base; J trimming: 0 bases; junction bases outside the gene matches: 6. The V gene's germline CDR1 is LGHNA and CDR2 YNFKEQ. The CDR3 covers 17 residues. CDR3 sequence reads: CASSQGGQLSSGNTIYF. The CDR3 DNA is TGTGCCAGCAGCCAAGGGGGACAGCTTTCCTCTGGAAACACCATATATTTT.

The CDR3 nucleotides are TGTGCCAGCAGCTCTACAGGGGCAGGAGTCTACGAGCAGTACTTC. Translated: CASSSTGAGVYEQYF. The rearrangement joins TRBV7-9 to TRBJ2-7, with 7 nucleotides matching TRBD1. V trimming: 4 bases; J trimming: 3 bases; junction bases outside the gene matches: 9. The CDR3 extends over 15 amino acids. Germline V CDR1 and CDR2: SEHNR, FQNEAQ (reference sequence).

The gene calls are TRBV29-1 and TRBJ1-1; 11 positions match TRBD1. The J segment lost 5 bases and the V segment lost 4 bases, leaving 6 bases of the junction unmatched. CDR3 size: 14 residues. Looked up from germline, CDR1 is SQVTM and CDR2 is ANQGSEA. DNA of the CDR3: TGCAGCGTTGGGGGGGGACAGGGGGGGACTGAAGCTTTCTTT. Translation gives CSVGGGQGGTEAFF.

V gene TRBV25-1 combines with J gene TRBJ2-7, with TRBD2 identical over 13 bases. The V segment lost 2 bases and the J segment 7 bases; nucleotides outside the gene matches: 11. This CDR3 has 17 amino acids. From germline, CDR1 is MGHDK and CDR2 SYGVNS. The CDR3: CASSEIGLAGATGEQYF. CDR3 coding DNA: TGTGCCAGCAGTGAAATCGGACTAGCGGGAGCTACAGGAGAGCAGTACTTC.